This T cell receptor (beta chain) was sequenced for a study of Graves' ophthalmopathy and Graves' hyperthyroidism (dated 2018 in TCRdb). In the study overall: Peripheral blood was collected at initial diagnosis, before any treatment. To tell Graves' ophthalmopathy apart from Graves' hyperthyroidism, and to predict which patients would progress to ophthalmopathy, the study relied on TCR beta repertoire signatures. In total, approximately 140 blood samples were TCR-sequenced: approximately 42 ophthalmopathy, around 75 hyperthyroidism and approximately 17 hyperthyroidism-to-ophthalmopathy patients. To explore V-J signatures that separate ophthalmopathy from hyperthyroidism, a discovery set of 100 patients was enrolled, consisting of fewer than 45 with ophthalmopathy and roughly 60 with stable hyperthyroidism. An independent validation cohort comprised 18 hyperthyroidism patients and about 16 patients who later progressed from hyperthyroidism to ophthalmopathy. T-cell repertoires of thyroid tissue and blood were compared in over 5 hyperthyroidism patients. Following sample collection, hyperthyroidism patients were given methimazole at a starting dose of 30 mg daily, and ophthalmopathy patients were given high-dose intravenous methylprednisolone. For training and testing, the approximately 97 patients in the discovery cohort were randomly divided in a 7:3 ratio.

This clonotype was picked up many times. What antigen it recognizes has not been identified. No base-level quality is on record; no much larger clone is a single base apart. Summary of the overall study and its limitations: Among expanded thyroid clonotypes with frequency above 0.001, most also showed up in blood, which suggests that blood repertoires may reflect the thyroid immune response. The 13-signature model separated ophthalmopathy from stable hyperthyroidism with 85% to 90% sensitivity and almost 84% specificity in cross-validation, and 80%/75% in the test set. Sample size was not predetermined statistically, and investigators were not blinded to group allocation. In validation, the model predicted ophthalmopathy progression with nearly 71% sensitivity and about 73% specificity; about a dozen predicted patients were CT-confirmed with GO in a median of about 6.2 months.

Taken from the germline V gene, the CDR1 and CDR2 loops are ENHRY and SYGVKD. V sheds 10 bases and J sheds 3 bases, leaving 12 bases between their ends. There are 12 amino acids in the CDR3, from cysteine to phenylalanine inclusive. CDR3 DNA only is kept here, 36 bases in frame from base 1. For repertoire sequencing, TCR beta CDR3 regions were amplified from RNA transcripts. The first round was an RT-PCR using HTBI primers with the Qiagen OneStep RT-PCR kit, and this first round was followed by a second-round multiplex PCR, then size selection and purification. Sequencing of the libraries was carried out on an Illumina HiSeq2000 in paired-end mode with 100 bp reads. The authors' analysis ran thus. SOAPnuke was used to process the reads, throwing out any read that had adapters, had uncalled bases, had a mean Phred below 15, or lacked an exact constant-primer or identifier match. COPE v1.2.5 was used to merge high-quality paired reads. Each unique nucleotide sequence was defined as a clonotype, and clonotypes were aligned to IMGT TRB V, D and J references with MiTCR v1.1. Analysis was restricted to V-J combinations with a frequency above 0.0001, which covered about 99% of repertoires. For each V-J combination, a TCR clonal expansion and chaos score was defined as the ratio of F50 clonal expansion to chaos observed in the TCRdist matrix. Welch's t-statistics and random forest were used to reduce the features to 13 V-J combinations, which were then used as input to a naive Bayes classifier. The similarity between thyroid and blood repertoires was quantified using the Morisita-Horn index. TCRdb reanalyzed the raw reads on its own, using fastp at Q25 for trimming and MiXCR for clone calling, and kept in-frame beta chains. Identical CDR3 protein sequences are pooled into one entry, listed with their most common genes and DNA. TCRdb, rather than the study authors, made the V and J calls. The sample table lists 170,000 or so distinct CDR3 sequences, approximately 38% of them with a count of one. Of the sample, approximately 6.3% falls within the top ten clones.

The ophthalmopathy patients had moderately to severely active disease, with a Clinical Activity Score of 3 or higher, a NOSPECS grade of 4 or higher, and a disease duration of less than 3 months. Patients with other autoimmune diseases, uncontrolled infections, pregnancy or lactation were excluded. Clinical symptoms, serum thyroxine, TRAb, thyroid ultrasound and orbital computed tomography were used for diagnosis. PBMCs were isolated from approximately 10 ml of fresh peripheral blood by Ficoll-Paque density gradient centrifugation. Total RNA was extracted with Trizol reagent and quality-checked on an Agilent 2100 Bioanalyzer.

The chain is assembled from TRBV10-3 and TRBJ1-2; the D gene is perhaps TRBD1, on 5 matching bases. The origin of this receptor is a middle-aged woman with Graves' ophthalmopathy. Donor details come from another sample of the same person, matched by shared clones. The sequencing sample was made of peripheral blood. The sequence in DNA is TGTGCCACCCTAGACAGCCACTATGGCTACACCTTC. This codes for CATLDSHYGYTF.